This TCR beta chain appears in the sequencing data of a study of response to subunit inactivated influenza vaccine (dated by TCRdb to between 2017 and 2018). Background on the whole study: Deep quantitative profiling of the T cell receptor repertoire was used in the study to follow responses to a trivalent subunit inactivated influenza vaccine.

Library creation used RT-PCR. Sequencing was performed on an Illumina HiSeq 2500. The raw public reads went through TCRdb reprocessing: fastp at Q25, MiXCR clone calling, in-frame beta chains kept. Rows are combined by CDR3 protein, so each entry shows the most common genes and DNA. A total of 500,000 to 550,000 distinct CDR3 sequences appear in this sample, about 8% of them only once. The top ten clones comprise about an eighth of the sample. Per the germline V gene, LGHNA is the CDR1 and YSLEER is the CDR2. The CDR3 runs 13 amino acids, cysteine and phenylalanine included. Only the CDR3 DNA is retained, 39 bases long and in frame from the first base. Compared with germline, V lacks 4 bases and J lacks 8 bases; bases without a gene match: 4. As regards this clonotype: Its antigen is still unknown. No much larger clone is present one base from it, and per-base qualities are unavailable.

General findings and caveats noted by the study authors: The authors proposed that each seasonal influenza vaccination may bring in only a limited number of new T cells.

Sequenced here: PBMCs from blood, sampled around 2 years after vaccination. The TCR originated in a man between 45 and 75 years old who received an inactivated influenza vaccine. Donor details come from another sample of the same person, matched by shared clones. The chain was built from TRBV4-3 and TRBJ2-1; 8 central bases correspond to TRBD2. The CDR3 corresponds to CASSRELADEQFF. The sequence in DNA is TGCGCCAGCAGCCGAGAACTAGCGGATGAGCAGTTCTTC.